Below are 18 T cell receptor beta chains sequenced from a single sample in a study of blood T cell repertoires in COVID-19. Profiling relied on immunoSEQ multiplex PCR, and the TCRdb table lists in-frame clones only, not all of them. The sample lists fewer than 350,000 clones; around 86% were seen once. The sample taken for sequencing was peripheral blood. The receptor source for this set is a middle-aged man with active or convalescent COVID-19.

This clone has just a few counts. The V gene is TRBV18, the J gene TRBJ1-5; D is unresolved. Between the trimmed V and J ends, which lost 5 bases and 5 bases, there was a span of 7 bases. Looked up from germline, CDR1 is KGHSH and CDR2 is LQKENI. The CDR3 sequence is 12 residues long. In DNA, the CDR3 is TGTGCCAGCTCAGACACAGATCAGCCCCAGCATTTT. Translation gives CASSDTDQPQHF. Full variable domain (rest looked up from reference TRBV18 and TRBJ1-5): NAGVMQNPRHLVRRRGQEARLRCSPMKGHSHVYWYRQLPEEGLKFMVYLQKENIIDESGMPKERFSAEFPKEGPSILRIQQVVRGDSAAYFCASSDTDQPQHFGDGTRLSIL.

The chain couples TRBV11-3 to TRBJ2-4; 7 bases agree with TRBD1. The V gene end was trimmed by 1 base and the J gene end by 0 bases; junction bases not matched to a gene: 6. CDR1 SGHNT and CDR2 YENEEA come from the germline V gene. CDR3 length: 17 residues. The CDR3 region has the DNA TGTGCCAGCAGCTTAGGTTCAGGGGACAGAGCCAAAAACATTCAGTACTTC. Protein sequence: CASSLGSGDRAKNIQYF.

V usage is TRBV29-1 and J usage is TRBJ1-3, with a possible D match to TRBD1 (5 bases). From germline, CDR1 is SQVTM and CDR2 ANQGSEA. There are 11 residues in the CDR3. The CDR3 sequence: CGGGSGNTIYF. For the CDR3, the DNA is TGCGGGGGGGGGTCTGGAAACACCATATATTTT.

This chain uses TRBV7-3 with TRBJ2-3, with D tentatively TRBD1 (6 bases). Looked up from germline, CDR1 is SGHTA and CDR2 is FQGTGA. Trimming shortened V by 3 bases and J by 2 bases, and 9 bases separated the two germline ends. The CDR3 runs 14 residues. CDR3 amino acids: CASSFNRATDTQYF. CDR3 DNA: TGTGCCAGCAGCTTCAACAGGGCCACAGATACGCAGTATTTT.

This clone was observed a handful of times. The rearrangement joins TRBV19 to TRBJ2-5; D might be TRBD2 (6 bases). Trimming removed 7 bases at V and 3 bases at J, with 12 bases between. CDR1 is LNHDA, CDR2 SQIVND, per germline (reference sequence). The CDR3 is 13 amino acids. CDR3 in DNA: TGTGCCAGTACCCCACCGGGGGAAGAGACCCAGTACTTC. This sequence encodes CASTPPGEETQYF.

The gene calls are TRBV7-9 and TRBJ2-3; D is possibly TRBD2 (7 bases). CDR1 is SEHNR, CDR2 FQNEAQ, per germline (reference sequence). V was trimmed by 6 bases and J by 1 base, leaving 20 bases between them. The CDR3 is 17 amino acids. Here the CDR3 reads CASSRGAGSLGTDTQYF. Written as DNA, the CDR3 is TGTGCCAGCAGTCGGGGGGCCGGCAGTCTCGGCACAGATACGCAGTATTTT.

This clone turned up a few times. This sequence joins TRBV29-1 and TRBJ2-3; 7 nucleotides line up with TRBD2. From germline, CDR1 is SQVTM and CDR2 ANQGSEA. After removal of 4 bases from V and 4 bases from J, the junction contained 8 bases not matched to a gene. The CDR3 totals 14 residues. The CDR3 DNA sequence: TGCAGCGTTGGTGTGACTAGCCTCTCAGATACGCAGTATTTT. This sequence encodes CSVGVTSLSDTQYF.

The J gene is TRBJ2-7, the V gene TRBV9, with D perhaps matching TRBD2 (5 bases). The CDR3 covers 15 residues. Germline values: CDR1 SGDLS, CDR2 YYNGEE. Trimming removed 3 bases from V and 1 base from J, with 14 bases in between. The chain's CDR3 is CASSAASGASYEQYF. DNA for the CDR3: TGTGCCAGCAGCGCGGCGAGCGGAGCTTCCTACGAGCAGTACTTC.

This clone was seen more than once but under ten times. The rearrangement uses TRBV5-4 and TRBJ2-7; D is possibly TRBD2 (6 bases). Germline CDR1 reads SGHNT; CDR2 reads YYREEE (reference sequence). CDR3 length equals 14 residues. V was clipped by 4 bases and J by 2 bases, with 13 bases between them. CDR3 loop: CASSTAGSPYEQYF. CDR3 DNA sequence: TGTGCCAGCAGCACGGCCGGGAGCCCCTACGAGCAGTACTTC.

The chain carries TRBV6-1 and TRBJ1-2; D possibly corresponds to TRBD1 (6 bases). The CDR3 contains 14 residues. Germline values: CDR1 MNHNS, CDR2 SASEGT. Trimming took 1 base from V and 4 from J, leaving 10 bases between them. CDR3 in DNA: TGTGCCAGCAGTGAAGACGGACAGATCTATGGCTACACCTTC. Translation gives CASSEDGQIYGYTF.

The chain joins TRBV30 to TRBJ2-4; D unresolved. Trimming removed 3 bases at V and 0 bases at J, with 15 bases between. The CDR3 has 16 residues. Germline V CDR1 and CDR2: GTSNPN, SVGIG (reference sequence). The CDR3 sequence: CAWSRDTSLAKNIQYF. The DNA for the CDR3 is TGTGCCTGGAGCAGAGACACAAGTCTAGCCAAAAACATTCAGTACTTC. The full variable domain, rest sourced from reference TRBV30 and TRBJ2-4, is SQTIHQWPATLVQPVGSPLSLECTVEGTSNPNLYWYRQAAGRGLQLLFYSVGIGQISSEVPQNLSASRPQDRQFILSSKKLLLSDSGFYLCAWSRDTSLAKNIQYFGAGTRLSVL.

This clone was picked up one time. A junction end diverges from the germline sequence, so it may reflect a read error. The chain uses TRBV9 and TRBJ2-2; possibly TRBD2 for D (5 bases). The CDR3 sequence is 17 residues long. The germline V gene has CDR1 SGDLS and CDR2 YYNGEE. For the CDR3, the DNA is TGTGCCAGCAGCGTAGCCCTCATCACCGGGAACCCCGGGGAGCTGTTTTTT. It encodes CASSVALITGNPGELFF.

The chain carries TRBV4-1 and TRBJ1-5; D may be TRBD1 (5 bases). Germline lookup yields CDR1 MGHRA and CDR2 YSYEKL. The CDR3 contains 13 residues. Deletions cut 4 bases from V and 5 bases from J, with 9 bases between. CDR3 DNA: TGCGCCAGCAGCCTCCGGGGGGATCAGCCCCAGCATTTT. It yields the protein CASSLRGDQPQHF.

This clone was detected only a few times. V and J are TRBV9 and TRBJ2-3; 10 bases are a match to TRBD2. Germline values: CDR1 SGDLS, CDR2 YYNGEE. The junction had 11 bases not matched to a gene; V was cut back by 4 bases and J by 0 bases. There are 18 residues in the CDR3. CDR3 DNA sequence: TGTGCCAGCAGCCCGCGCCTTAAGACTAGCGGGAGCACAGATACGCAGTATTTT. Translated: CASSPRLKTSGSTDTQYF.

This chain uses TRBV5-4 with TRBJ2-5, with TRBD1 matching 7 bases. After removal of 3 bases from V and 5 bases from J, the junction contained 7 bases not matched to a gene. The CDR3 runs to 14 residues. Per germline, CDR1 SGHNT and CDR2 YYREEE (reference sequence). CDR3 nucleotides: TGTGCCAGCAGCTGGGGACAGACCAGCGAGACCCAGTACTTC. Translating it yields CASSWGQTSETQYF.

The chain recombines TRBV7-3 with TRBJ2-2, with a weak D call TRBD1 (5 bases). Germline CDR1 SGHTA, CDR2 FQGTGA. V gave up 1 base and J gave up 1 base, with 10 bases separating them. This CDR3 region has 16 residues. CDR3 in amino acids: CASSLNGGQNTGELFF. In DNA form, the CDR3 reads TGTGCCAGCAGCTTAAATGGCGGACAGAACACCGGGGAGCTGTTTTTT.

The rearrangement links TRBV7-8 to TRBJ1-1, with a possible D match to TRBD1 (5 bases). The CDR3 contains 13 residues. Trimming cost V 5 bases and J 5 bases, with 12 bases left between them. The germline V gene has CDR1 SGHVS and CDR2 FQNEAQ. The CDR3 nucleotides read TGTGCCAGCAGCCGTAGACAGCTAACTGAAGCTTTCTTT. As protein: CASSRRQLTEAFF.

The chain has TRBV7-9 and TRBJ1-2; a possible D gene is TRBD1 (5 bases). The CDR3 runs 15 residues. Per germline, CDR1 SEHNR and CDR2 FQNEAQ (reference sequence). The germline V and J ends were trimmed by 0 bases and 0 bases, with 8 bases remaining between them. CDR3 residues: CASSLAPGPNYGYTF. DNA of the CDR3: TGTGCCAGCAGCTTAGCCCCAGGGCCTAACTATGGCTACACCTTC.